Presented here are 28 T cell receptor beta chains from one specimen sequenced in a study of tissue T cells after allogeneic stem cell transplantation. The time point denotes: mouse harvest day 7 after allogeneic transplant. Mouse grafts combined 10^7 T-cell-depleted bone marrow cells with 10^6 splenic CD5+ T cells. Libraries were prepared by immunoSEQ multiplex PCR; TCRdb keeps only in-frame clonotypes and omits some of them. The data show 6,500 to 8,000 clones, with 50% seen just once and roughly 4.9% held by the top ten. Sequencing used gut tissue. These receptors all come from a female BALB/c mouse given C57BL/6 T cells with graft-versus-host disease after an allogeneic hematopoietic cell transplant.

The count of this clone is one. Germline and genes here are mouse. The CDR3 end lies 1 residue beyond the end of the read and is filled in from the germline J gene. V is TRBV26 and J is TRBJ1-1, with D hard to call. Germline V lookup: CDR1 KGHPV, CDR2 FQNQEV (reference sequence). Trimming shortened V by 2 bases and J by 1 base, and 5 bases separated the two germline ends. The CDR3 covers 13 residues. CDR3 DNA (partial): TGTGCCAGCAGTCTGCAGGTAAACACAGAAGTCTTC. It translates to CASSLQVNTEVF. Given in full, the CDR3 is CASSLQVNTEVFF.

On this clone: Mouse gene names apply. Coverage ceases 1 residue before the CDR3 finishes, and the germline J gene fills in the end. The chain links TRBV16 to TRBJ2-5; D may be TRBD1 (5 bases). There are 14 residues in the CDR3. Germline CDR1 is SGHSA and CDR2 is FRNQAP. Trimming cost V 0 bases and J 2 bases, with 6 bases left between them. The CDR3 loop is CASSLEDIQDTQYF. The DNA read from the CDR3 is TGTGCAAGCAGCTTAGAGGACATCCAAGACACCCAGTAC.

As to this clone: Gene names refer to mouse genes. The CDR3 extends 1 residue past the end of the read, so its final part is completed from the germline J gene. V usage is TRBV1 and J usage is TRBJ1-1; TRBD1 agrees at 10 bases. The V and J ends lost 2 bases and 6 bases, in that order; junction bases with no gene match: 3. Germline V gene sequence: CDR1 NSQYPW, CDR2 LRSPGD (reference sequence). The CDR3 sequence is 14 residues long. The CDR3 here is CTCSARDRGPEVFF. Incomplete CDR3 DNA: TGCACCTGCAGTGCACGGGACAGGGGACCAGAAGTCTTC.

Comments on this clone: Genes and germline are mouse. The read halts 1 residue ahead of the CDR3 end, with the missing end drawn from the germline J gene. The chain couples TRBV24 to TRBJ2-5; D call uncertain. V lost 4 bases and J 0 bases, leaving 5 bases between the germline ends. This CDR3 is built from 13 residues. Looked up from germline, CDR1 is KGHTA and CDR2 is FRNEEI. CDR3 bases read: TGTGCCAGCAGTCCCTTTAACCAAGACACCCAGTAC. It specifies CASSPFNQDTQY. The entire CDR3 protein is CASSPFNQDTQYF.

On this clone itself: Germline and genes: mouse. This CDR3 is CASSPTASQNTLYF. The covered CDR3 bases are TGTGCCAGCAGCCCGACAGCTAGTCAAAACACCTTGTAC. The chain has TRBV26 and TRBJ2-4; perhaps TRBD1 as D (5 bases). The CDR3 extends 1 residue past the end of the read, so its final part is completed from the germline J gene. Trimming took off 6 bases at V and 0 bases at J, with 10 bases between the two ends. Germline-derived CDR1 and CDR2 are KGHPV and FQNQEV (reference sequence). This CDR3 spans 14 amino acids.

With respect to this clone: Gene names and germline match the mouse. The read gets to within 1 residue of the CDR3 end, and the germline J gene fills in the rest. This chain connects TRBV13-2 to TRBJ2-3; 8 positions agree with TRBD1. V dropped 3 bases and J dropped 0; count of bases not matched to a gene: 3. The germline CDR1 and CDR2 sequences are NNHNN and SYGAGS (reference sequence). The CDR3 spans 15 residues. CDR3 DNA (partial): TGTGCCAGCGGTGGCAGGGGGCTTAGTGCAGAAACGCTGTAT. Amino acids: CASGGRGLSAETLY. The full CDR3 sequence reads CASGGRGLSAETLYF.

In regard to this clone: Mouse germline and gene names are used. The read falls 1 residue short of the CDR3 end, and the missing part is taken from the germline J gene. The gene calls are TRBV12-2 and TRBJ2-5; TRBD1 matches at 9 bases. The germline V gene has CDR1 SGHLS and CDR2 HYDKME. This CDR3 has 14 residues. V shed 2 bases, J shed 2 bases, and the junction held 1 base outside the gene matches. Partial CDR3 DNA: TGTGCCAGCTCTCGGGGACAGGGCCAAGACACCCAGTAC. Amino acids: CASSRGQGQDTQY. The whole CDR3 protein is CASSRGQGQDTQYF.

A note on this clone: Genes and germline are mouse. This CDR3 is CASSPGLGSDYTF. The DNA read from the CDR3 is TGTGCCAGCAGTCCAGGGTTGGGCTCCGACTACACC. J is TRBJ1-2 and V is TRBV26; possibly TRBD1 for D (5 bases). The read comes to an end 1 residue before the CDR3 does, leaving the germline J gene to fill in the end. The CDR3 sequence is 13 residues long. V shed 4 bases and J shed 4 bases, with 10 bases lying between them. In germline, CDR1 is KGHPV, CDR2 FQNQEV (reference sequence).

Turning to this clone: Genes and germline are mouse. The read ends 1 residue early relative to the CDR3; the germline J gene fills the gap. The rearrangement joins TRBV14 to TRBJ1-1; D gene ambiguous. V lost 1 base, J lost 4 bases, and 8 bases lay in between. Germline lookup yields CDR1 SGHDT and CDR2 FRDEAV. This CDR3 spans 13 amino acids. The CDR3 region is CASSFGEGTEVFF. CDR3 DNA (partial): TGTGCCAGCAGTTTCGGAGAAGGCACAGAAGTCTTC.

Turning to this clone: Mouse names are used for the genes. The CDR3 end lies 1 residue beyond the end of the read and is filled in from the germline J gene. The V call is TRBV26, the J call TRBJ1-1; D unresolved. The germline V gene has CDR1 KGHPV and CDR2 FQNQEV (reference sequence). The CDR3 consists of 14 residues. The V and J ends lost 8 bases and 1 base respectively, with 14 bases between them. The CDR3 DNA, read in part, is TGTGCCAGCTCCCGGGGTTCCGGAAACACAGAAGTCTTC. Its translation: CASSRGSGNTEVF. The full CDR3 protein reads CASSRGSGNTEVFF.

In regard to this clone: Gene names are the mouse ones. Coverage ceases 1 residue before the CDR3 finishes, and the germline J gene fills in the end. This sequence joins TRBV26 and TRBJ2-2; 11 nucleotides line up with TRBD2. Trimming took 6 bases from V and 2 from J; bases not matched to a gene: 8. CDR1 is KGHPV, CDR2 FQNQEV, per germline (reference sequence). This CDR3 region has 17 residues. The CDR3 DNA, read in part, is TGTGCCAGCAGACGACTGGGGGGGGACGAGAACACCGGGCAGCTCTAC. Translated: CASRRLGGDENTGQLY. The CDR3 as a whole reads CASRRLGGDENTGQLYF.

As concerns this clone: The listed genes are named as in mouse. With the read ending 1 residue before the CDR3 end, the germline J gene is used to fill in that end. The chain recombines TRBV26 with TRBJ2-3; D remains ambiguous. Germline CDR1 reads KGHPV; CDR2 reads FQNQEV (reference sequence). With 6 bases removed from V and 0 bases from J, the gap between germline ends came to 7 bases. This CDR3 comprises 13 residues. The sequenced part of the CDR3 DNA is TGTGCCAGCAGCCAGCCTAGTGCAGAAACGCTGTAT. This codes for CASSQPSAETLY. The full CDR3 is CASSQPSAETLYF.

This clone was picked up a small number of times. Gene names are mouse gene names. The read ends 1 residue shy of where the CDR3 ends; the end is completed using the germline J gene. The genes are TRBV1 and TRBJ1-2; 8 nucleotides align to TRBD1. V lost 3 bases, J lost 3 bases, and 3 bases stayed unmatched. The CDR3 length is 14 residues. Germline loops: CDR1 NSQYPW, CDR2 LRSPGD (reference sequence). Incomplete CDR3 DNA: TGCACCTGCAGTGCCGGCAGGGGGCACTCCGACTACACC. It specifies CTCSAGRGHSDYT. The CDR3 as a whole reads CTCSAGRGHSDYTF.

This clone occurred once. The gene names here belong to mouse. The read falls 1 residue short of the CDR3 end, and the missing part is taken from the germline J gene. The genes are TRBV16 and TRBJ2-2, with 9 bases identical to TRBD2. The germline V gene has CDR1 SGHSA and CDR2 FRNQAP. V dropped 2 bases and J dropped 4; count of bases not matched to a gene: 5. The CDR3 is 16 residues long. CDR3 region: CASSLRGWGGTGQLYF. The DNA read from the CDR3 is TGTGCAAGCAGCTTAAGAGGCTGGGGGGGCACCGGGCAGCTCTAC.

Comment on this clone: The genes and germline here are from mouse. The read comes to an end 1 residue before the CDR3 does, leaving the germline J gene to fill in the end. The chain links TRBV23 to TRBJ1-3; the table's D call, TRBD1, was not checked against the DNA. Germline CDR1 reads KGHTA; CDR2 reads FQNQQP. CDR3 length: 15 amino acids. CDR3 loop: CSSSQSGQTGNTLYF. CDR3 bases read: TGCTCCAGCAGTCAATCGGGACAGACTGGAAATACGCTCTAT.

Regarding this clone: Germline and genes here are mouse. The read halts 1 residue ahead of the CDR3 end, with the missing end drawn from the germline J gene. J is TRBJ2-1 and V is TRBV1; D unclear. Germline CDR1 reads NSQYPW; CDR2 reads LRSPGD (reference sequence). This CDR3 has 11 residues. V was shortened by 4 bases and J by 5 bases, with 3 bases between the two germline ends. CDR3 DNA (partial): TGCACCTGCAGTGGAGATGCTGAGCAGTTC. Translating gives CTCSGDAEQF. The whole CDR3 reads CTCSGDAEQFF.

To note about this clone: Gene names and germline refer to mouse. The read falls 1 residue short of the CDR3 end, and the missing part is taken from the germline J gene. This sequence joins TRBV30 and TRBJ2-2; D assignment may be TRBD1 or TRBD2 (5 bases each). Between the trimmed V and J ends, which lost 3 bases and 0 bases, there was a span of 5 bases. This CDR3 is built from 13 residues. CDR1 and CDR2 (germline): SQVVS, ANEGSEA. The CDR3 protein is CSSRGANTGQLYF. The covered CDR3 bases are TGTAGTTCTAGGGGGGCAAACACCGGGCAGCTCTAC.

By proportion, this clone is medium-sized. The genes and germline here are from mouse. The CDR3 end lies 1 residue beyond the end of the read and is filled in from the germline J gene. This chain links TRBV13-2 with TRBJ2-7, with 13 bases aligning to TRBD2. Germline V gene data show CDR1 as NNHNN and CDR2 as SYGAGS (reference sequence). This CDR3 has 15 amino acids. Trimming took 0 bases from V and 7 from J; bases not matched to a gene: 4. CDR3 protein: CASGDAGLGGQEQYF. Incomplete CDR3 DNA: TGTGCCAGCGGTGATGCCGGACTGGGGGGGCAGGAACAGTAC.

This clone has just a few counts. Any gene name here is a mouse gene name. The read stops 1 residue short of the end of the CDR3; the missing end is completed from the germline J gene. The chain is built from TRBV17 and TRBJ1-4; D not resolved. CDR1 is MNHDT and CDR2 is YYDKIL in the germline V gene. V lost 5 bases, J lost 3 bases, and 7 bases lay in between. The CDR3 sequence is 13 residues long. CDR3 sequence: CASSPGTNERLFF. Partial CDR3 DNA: TGTGCTAGCAGTCCCGGGACCAACGAAAGATTATTT.

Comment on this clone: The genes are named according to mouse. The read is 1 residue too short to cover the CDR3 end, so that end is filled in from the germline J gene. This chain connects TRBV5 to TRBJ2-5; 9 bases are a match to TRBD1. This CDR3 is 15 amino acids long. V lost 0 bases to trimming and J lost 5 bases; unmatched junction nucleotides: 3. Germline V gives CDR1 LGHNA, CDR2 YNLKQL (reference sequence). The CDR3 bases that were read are TGTGCCAGCAGCCAAGACGGGACAGGGCGAGACACCCAGTAC. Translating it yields CASSQDGTGRDTQY. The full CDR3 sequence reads CASSQDGTGRDTQYF.

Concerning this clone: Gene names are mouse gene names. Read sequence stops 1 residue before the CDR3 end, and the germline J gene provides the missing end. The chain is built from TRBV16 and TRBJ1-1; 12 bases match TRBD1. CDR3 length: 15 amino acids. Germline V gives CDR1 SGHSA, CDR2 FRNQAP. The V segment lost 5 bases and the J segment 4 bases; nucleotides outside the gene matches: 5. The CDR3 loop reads CASSPGQGAGTEVFF. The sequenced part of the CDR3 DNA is TGTGCAAGCAGCCCGGGACAGGGGGCGGGCACAGAAGTCTTC.

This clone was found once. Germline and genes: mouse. The CDR3 is CASSLGEGGYSGNTLYF. The part of the CDR3 DNA that was read is TGTGCCAGCAGCTTAGGGGAAGGAGGATATTCTGGAAATACGCTCTAT. The V and J genes are TRBV3 and TRBJ1-3; D unclear. The read terminates 1 residue before the CDR3 end, so the remaining end is supplied by the germline J gene. The germline V and J ends were trimmed by 1 base and 0 bases, with 13 bases remaining between them. The CDR3 loop spans 17 amino acids. The germline V gene has CDR1 SNHLY and CDR2 FYNGKV (reference sequence). Together with reference TRBV3 and TRBJ1-3, the CDR3 gives the full variable domain: GPKVLQIPSHQIIDMGQMVTLNCDPVSNHLYFYWYKQILGQQMEFLVNFYNGKVMEKSKLFKDQFSVERPDGSYFTLKIQPTALEDSAVYFCASSLGEGGYSGNTLYFGEGSRLIVV.

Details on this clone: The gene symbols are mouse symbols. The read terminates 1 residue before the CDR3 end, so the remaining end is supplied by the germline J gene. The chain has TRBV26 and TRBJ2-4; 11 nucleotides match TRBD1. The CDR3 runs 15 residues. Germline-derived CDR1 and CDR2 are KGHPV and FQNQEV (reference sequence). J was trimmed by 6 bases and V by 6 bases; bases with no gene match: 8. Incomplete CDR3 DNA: TGTGCCAGCAGACCGGACAGGGGGCGAGGGAACACCTTGTAC. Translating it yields CASRPDRGRGNTLY. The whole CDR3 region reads CASRPDRGRGNTLYF. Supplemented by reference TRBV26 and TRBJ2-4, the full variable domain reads NSKVIQTPRYLVKGQGQKAKMRCIPEKGHPVVFWYQQNKNNEFKFLINFQNQEVLQQIDMTEKRFSAECPSNSPCSLEIQSSEAGDSALYLCASRPDRGRGNTLYFGAGTRLSVL.

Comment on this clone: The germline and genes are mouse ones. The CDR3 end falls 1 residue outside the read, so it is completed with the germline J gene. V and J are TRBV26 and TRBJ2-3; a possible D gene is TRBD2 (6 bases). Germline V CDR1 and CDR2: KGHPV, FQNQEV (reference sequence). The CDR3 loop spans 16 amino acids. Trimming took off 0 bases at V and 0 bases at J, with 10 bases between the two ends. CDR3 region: CASSLSGGTSAETLYF. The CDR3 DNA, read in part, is TGTGCCAGCAGTCTGTCGGGAGGGACTAGTGCAGAAACGCTGTAT.

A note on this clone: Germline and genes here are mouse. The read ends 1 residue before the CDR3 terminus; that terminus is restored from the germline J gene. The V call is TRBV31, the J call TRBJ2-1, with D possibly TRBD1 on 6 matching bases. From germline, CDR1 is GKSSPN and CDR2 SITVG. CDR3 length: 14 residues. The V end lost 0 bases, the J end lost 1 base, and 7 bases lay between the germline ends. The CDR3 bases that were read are TGTGCCTGGAGTCTAGGGGGAAACTATGCTGAGCAGTTC. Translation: CAWSLGGNYAEQF. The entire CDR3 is CAWSLGGNYAEQFF. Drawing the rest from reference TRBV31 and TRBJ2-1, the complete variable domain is AQTIHQWPVAEIKAVGSPLSLGCTIKGKSSPNLYWYWQATGGTLQQLFYSITVGQVESVVQLNLSASRPKDDQFILSTEKLLLSHSGFYLCAWSLGGNYAEQFFGPGTRLTVL.

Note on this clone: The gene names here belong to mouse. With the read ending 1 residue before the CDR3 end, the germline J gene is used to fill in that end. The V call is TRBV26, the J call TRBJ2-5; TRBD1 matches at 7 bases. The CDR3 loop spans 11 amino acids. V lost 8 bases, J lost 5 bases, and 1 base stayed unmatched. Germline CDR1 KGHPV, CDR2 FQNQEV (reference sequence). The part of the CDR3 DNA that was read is TGTGCCAGCGGGGACAGAGACACCCAGTAC. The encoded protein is CASGDRDTQY. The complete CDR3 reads CASGDRDTQYF. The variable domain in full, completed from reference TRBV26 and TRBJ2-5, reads NSKVIQTPRYLVKGQGQKAKMRCIPEKGHPVVFWYQQNKNNEFKFLINFQNQEVLQQIDMTEKRFSAECPSNSPCSLEIQSSEAGDSALYLCASGDRDTQYFGPGTRLLVL.

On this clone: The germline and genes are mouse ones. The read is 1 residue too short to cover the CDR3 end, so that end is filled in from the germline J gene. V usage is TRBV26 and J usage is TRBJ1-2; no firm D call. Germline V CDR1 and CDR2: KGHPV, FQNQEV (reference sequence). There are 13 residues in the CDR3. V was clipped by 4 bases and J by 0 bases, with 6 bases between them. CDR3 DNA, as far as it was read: TGTGCCAGCAGTCCGACAACAAACTCCGACTACACC. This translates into CASSPTTNSDYT. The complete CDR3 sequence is CASSPTTNSDYTF.

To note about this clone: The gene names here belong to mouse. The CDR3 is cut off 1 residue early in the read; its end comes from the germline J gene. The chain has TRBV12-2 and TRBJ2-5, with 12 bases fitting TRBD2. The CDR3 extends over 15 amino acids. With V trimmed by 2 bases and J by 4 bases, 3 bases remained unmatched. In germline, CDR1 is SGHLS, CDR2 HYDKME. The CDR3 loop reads CASSQDWGGEDTQYF. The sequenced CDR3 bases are TGTGCCAGCTCTCAGGACTGGGGGGGGGAAGACACCCAGTAC.